Shown below are 17 T cell receptor beta chains from a single sample sequenced in a study of graft-versus-host responses after intestinal transplantation. Measured with immunoSEQ multiplex PCR; TCRdb has only the in-frame clones, and not every one. Of about 93,000 clones in the sample, approximately 95% are singletons; the top ten hold 0.45% to 0.6%. Their target antigens are unknown. Sequences were derived from unstimulated CD8+ T cells sorted from spleen or lymph node cells, sampled before intestinal transplant. The source is a human donor who received an intestinal transplant.

V usage is TRBV5-8 and J usage is TRBJ2-7; D is perhaps TRBD1 (6 bases). Germline CDR1 and CDR2: SGHTS and YDEGEE. The CDR3 runs 14 residues. Trimming took 4 bases from V and 2 from J, leaving 13 bases between them. The CDR3, as DNA: TGTGCCAGCAGCACGCCCGGACAGCCCTACGAGCAGTACTTC. This gives the protein CASSTPGQPYEQYF.

The chain carries TRBV5-6 and TRBJ1-2; 8 positions match TRBD1. The CDR3 length is 13 residues. The germline V gene has CDR1 SGHDT and CDR2 YYEEEE. J lost 6 bases, V lost 2 bases, and 3 bases had no gene match. In DNA, the CDR3 is TGTGCCAGCAGCTTAACACAGGGGGATGGCTACACCTTC. Its translation: CASSLTQGDGYTF.

The genes are TRBV28 and TRBJ1-3; no reliable D call. The germline V gene encodes CDR1 MDHEN and CDR2 SYDVKM. The CDR3 spans 16 residues. Trimming stripped 2 bases from V and 2 bases from J, with 13 bases between. CDR3 nucleotides: TGTGCCAGCAGTTTAACAGAGACATCGACTGGAAACACCATATATTTT. Translating gives CASSLTETSTGNTIYF.

This clone was picked up one time. The rearrangement links TRBV13 to TRBJ1-6, with a tentative D call TRBD1 (6 bases). The CDR3 runs 16 residues. Germline V gene lookup returns CDR1 PRHDT and CDR2 FYEKMQ (reference sequence). V was clipped by 4 bases and J by 0 bases, with 10 bases between them. The CDR3, as DNA: TGTGCCAGCAGCTCAGGACAGAGCTCCTATAATTCACCCCTCCACTTT. Translating gives CASSSGQSSYNSPLHF. The full variable domain, its missing parts supplied by reference TRBV13 and TRBJ1-6, is AAGVIQSPRHLIKEKRETATLKCYPIPRHDTVYWYQQGPGQDPQFLISFYEKMQSDKGSIPDRFSAQQFSDYHSELNMSSLELGDSALYFCASSSGQSSYNSPLHFGNGTRLTVT.

The chain carries TRBV5-1 and TRBJ2-3, with 10 positions matching TRBD2. The germline V gene encodes CDR1 SGHRS and CDR2 YFSETQ. Trimming at V came to 4 bases and at J to 4 bases, leaving 9 bases not matched to a gene. This CDR3 is built from 16 residues. The CDR3 loop reads CASSLGLAEAPDTQYF. Here the CDR3 DNA reads TGCGCCAGCAGCCTCGGACTAGCGGAGGCCCCAGATACGCAGTATTTT.

V is TRBV28 and J is TRBJ2-1, with 9 bases matching TRBD2. CDR1 MDHEN and CDR2 SYDVKM come from the germline V gene. The V gene end was trimmed by 3 bases and the J gene end by 6 bases; junction bases not matched to a gene: 12. The CDR3 runs 17 residues. The CDR3 sequence is CASSFLGFSGSGNEQFF. The DNA of the CDR3 is TGTGCCAGCAGTTTTCTGGGCTTTAGCGGGAGCGGCAATGAGCAGTTCTTC.

The chain is built from TRBV28 and TRBJ2-7; 7 nucleotides align to TRBD1. Per germline, CDR1 MDHEN and CDR2 SYDVKM. After removal of 3 bases from V and 3 bases from J, the junction contained 2 bases not matched to a gene. This CDR3 is 13 amino acids long. Written as DNA, the CDR3 is TGTGCCAGCAGTTTTGGGACAGTCTACGAGCAGTACTTC. This translates into CASSFGTVYEQYF. The full variable domain, rest sourced from reference TRBV28 and TRBJ2-7, is DVKVTQSSRYLVKRTGEKVFLECVQDMDHENMFWYRQDPGLGLRLIYFSYDVKMKEKGDIPEGYSVSREKKERFSLILESASTNQTSMYLCASSFGTVYEQYFGPGTRLTVT.

This rearrangement joins TRBV5-1 to TRBJ2-7; D gene uncertain. Trimming took off 2 bases at V and 7 bases at J, with 10 bases between the two ends. There are 12 residues in the CDR3. Germline-derived CDR1 and CDR2 are SGHRS and YFSETQ. CDR3 protein: CASSFSTREQYF. The CDR3 DNA reads as TGCGCCAGCAGCTTTTCGACGAGGGAGCAGTACTTC.

The V and J genes are TRBV9 and TRBJ2-3; 10 positions match TRBD2. J lost 4 bases, V lost 3 bases, and 8 bases had no gene match. In germline, CDR1 is SGDLS, CDR2 YYNGEE. The CDR3 spans 16 residues. The CDR3 sequence: CASSGLAGVGADTQYF. CDR3 coding DNA: TGTGCCAGCAGCGGGCTAGCGGGAGTAGGGGCAGATACGCAGTATTTT.

This chain links TRBV29-1 with TRBJ2-7; 9 positions agree with TRBD1. Unmatched junction bases numbered 6, after V lost 4 bases and J lost 2 bases. Germline values: CDR1 SQVTM, CDR2 ANQGSEA. The CDR3 spans 14 residues. CDR3 bases: TGCAGCGTTGGTGGGGACAGGGATCCCTACGAGCAGTACTTC. Translation: CSVGGDRDPYEQYF.

This sequence joins TRBV7-9 and TRBJ1-1; possibly TRBD1 for D (6 bases). The V end lost 5 bases, the J end lost 4 bases, and 14 bases lay between the germline ends. The CDR3 is made up of 14 amino acids. Germline loops: CDR1 SEHNR, CDR2 FQNEAQ (reference sequence). The CDR3 coding sequence is TGTGCCAGCAGCCCAGATCTAGGGGGCACTGAAGCTTTCTTT. As protein: CASSPDLGGTEAFF.

V and J are TRBV7-7 and TRBJ2-7; 15 nucleotides match TRBD2. Germline CDR1 reads SSHAT; CDR2 reads FNYEAQ (reference sequence). The trim removed 5 bases at V and 2 bases at J, leaving 4 bases unmatched. This CDR3 is 16 amino acids long. CDR3 loop: CASSPGTSGRTYEQYF. For the CDR3, the DNA is TGTGCCAGCAGCCCAGGGACTAGCGGGAGGACCTACGAGCAGTACTTC.

The chain links TRBV7-7 to TRBJ2-1; D possibly corresponds to TRBD2 (5 bases). V lost 6 bases to trimming and J lost 6 bases, with 18 bases between them. CDR3 length: 15 amino acids. Germline CDR1 SSHAT, CDR2 FNYEAQ (reference sequence). CDR3 sequence (DNA): TGTGCCAGCAGTCCTGCGGGCCCTACGTTCAATGAGCAGTTCTTC. Protein sequence: CASSPAGPTFNEQFF.

The J gene is TRBJ2-7, the V gene TRBV9, with 7 bases lining up with TRBD2. CDR1 and CDR2 from the germline V gene are SGDLS and YYNGEE. This CDR3 is built from 14 residues. V was pared by 4 bases and J by 3 bases, with 7 bases of the junction left unmatched. CDR3 region: CASSSNGGGYEQYF. The CDR3 nucleotides are TGTGCCAGCAGCTCCAATGGGGGGGGCTACGAGCAGTACTTC.

CDR3 nucleotide sequence: TGTGCCAGCAGCGCCGGGACAGGGGTTTATGGCTACACCTTC. Its translation is CASSAGTGVYGYTF. V usage is TRBV9 and J usage is TRBJ1-2, with 10 nucleotides matching TRBD1. The CDR3 extends over 14 amino acids. The V and J ends lost 3 bases and 5 bases, in that order; junction bases with no gene match: 4. Germline values: CDR1 SGDLS, CDR2 YYNGEE.

The rearrangement links TRBV13 to TRBJ2-3, with TRBD2 matching 12 bases. There are 15 residues in the CDR3. Unmatched junction bases numbered 2, after V lost 3 bases and J lost 4 bases. The germline V gene encodes CDR1 PRHDT and CDR2 FYEKMQ (reference sequence). CDR3 loop: CASSFGLAGSDTQYF. CDR3 DNA: TGTGCCAGCAGCTTCGGACTAGCGGGGTCAGATACGCAGTATTTT.

The V and J genes are TRBV6-5 and TRBJ2-7; D is perhaps TRBD1 (6 bases). The CDR3 is made up of 14 amino acids. Between the trimmed V and J ends, which lost 4 bases and 1 base, there was a span of 11 bases. Per the germline V gene, CDR1 is MNHEY and CDR2 is SVGAGI. This CDR3 is CASSLYRESYEQYF. The DNA of the CDR3 is TGTGCCAGCAGTTTATACAGGGAATCCTACGAGCAGTACTTC.